Listed here are 24 T cell receptor beta chains from one sample, sequenced in a study of cytomegalovirus exposure and HLA in healthy donors (dated by TCRdb to about 2017). Library construction relied on the immunoSEQ multiplex PCR assay. For the multiplex PCR, a mixture combining 60 forward primers for TCR Vbeta segments and 13 reverse primers for TCR Jbeta segments was used. The table was pulled from immuneACCESS by TCRdb, which kept in-frame rearrangements only. Such tables lose some clones; where checked, under half of the loss comes from unresolved V genes, and the rest has no known cause. The sample data list 150,000 to 200,000 clones, and 10% to 15% of these were observed just once. The top ten constitute roughly 7.7% of the sample. Sequenced sample: PBMCs. These receptors were taken from a man aged 45 to 65 in good health and CMV-seropositive.

This clone appeared a few times. The J gene is TRBJ1-5, the V gene TRBV5-1; TRBD1 might be the D (6 bases). Per the germline V gene, CDR1 is SGHRS and CDR2 is YFSETQ. CDR3 length: 15 residues. Trimming removed 0 bases at V and 4 bases at J, with 11 bases between. DNA for the CDR3: TGCGCCAGCAGCTTGGGAGGGGGTCTAAATCAGCCCCAGCATTTT. Translation gives CASSLGGGLNQPQHF.

The rearrangement links TRBV19 to TRBJ1-5; D gene unclear. This CDR3 spans 15 amino acids. The germline V gene encodes CDR1 LNHDA and CDR2 SQIVND (reference sequence). V was cut by 3 bases and J by 0 bases, with 9 bases left in between. The CDR3 loop is CASSIWRNSNQPQHF. The DNA of the CDR3 is TGTGCCAGTAGTATTTGGCGGAATAGCAATCAGCCCCAGCATTTT. Full variable domain (remainder filled in from reference TRBV19 and TRBJ1-5): DGGITQSPKYLFRKEGQNVTLSCEQNLNHDAMYWYRQDPGQGLRLIYYSQIVNDFQKGDIAEGYSVSREKKESFPLTVTSAQKNPTAFYLCASSIWRNSNQPQHFGDGTRLSIL.

This clone was detected only a few times. The chain uses TRBV5-1 and TRBJ1-4; the match to TRBD1 covers 10 bases. V was clipped by 4 bases and J by 14 bases; unmatched bases: 14. Germline-derived CDR1 and CDR2 are SGHRS and YFSETQ. The CDR3 runs to 15 residues. The CDR3 bases are TGCGCCAGCAGCCTGGGGGGACAGGGGAATTTCGGCCTGTTTTTT. Amino acids: CASSLGGQGNFGLFF.

This clone was observed a handful of times. The chain carries TRBV19 and TRBJ1-5; no clear D gene. The CDR3 is 15 amino acids. The germline gives CDR1 LNHDA, CDR2 SQIVND (reference sequence). Trimming took off 7 bases at V and 3 bases at J, with 16 bases between the two ends. The CDR3 nucleotides are TGTGCCAGTACTAACCCTCGGGAGTACAATCAGCCCCAGCATTTT. Protein sequence: CASTNPREYNQPQHF. Supplemented by reference TRBV19 and TRBJ1-5, the full variable domain reads DGGITQSPKYLFRKEGQNVTLSCEQNLNHDAMYWYRQDPGQGLRLIYYSQIVNDFQKGDIAEGYSVSREKKESFPLTVTSAQKNPTAFYLCASTNPREYNQPQHFGDGTRLSIL.

The chain has TRBV27 and TRBJ2-5, with D possibly matching TRBD1 (6 bases). CDR1 is MNHEY, CDR2 SMNVEV, per germline (reference sequence). This CDR3 has 16 amino acids. Trimming removed 2 bases from V and 5 bases from J, with 18 bases in between. CDR3 DNA: TGTGCCAGCAGTTTAGCAGGGGCGTCTGTCCGGGAGACCCAGTACTTC. Protein: CASSLAGASVRETQYF.

This sequence joins TRBV6-5 and TRBJ1-6; unclear D gene. This CDR3 spans 16 amino acids. In germline, CDR1 is MNHEY, CDR2 SVGAGI. Trimming cost V 4 bases and J 2 bases, with 12 bases left between them. The CDR3 loop reads CASSSWEAPYNSPLHF. DNA for the CDR3: TGTGCCAGCAGTTCCTGGGAGGCCCCCTATAATTCACCCCTCCACTTT.

Concerning this clone itself: Within the sample, other DNA sequences also encode this same CDR3. The J gene is TRBJ1-4, the V gene TRBV5-1; the match to TRBD1 covers 8 bases. This CDR3 is built from 15 residues. Unmatched junction bases numbered 1, after V lost 3 bases and J lost 0 bases. Germline V gene sequence: CDR1 SGHRS, CDR2 YFSETQ. Written as DNA, the CDR3 is TGCGCCAGCAGCTCACAGGGGGCAACTAATGAAAAACTGTTTTTT. Protein sequence: CASSSQGATNEKLFF.

This clone was seen a handful of times. The CDR3, as DNA: TGTGCCAGCAGCTCCCCGCGACAGGGTGAGACCCAGTACTTC. Translated, it gives CASSSPRQGETQYF. The rearrangement uses TRBV7-2 and TRBJ2-5; 7 bases map to TRBD1. J lost 5 bases, V lost 4 bases, and 7 bases had no gene match. Germline-derived CDR1 and CDR2 are SGHTA and FQGNSA. The CDR3 length is 14 residues.

This clone was seen a few times. This chain links TRBV7-8 with TRBJ2-3, with D perhaps matching TRBD2 (6 bases). Germline CDR1 SGHVS, CDR2 FQNEAQ. The CDR3 contains 18 residues. The germline V and J ends were trimmed by 0 bases and 0 bases, with 16 bases remaining between them. The DNA for the CDR3 is TGTGCCAGCAGCTTAGCCGGAGGGAAGCCTGGTAGCACAGATACGCAGTATTTT. It specifies CASSLAGGKPGSTDTQYF.

This clone came up a few times. The chain recombines TRBV5-6 with TRBJ1-3; TRBD1 matches 7 bases. This CDR3 region has 16 residues. Losses at the gene ends were 3 bases for V and 4 bases for J; bases not matched to a gene: 10. Germline V lookup: CDR1 SGHDT, CDR2 YYEEEE. DNA of the CDR3: TGTGCCAGCAGCTATGCGGGACAGCGGTCGGGAAACACCATATATTTT. Its translation is CASSYAGQRSGNTIYF.

This clone was seen a few times. The CDR3 sequence is CASRPGHSNSPLHF. The CDR3 nucleotides read TGTGCCAGCAGGCCGGGACACTCTAATTCACCCCTCCACTTT. This sequence joins TRBV6-5 and TRBJ1-6, with D possibly being TRBD1 (6 bases). CDR1 is MNHEY and CDR2 is SVGAGI in the germline V gene. V was cut by 6 bases and J by 6 bases, with 12 bases left in between. The CDR3 contains 14 residues.

Only a few counts were recorded for this clone. The gene calls are TRBV27 and TRBJ2-2; D might be TRBD1 (6 bases). V was clipped by 3 bases and J by 2 bases, with 10 bases between them. Germline lookup yields CDR1 MNHEY and CDR2 SMNVEV (reference sequence). There are 15 residues in the CDR3. CDR3 protein: CASSFGTPNTGELFF. The DNA for the CDR3 is TGTGCCAGCAGTTTCGGGACACCTAACACCGGGGAGCTGTTTTTT.

The chain is built from TRBV20-1 and TRBJ1-1; D ambiguous. V lost 5 bases and J 2 bases, leaving 6 bases between the germline ends. The CDR3 runs 11 residues. CDR1 DFQATT and CDR2 SNEGSKA come from the germline V gene (reference sequence). CDR3 protein: CSAYSNTEAFF. The CDR3 bases are TGCAGTGCTTACAGTAACACTGAAGCTTTCTTT.

The V gene is TRBV25-1, the J gene TRBJ1-1; TRBD1 might be the D (6 bases). The V end was cut by 3 bases, the J end by 7 bases, with 15 bases between. In germline, CDR1 is MGHDK, CDR2 SYGVNS. The CDR3 runs to 14 residues. CDR3 in amino acids: CASSDPGQPFEAFF. As DNA, the CDR3 is TGTGCCAGCAGTGATCCTGGACAGCCATTTGAAGCTTTCTTT.

The chain recombines TRBV11-2 with TRBJ2-7; D is uncertain. The germline gives CDR1 SGHAT, CDR2 FQNNGV. V lost 0 bases, J lost 3 bases, and 9 bases lay in between. This CDR3 is built from 14 residues. The CDR3 loop is CASSLDHSLYEQYV. As DNA, the CDR3 is TGTGCCAGCAGCTTAGATCACAGCCTCTACGAGCAGTACGTC.

The rearrangement uses TRBV5-4 and TRBJ1-2, with TRBD1 as a possible D gene (5 bases). Germline loops: CDR1 SGHNT, CDR2 YYREEE (reference sequence). V gave up 3 bases and J gave up 3 bases, with 12 bases separating them. The length of the CDR3 is 14 residues. The CDR3: CASSSVGGDYGYTF. The DNA of the CDR3 is TGTGCCAGCAGCTCCGTCGGAGGGGACTATGGCTACACCTTC.

This clone turned up a few times. The chain carries TRBV7-9 and TRBJ2-1; tentatively, D is TRBD2 (5 bases). The ends were cut back, 8 bases at V and 3 bases at J, with 17 bases in the middle. The CDR3 runs to 15 residues. Per germline, CDR1 SEHNR and CDR2 FQNEAQ (reference sequence). The CDR3 DNA sequence: TGTGCCAGCGGCCGTGTGGTAGCGTACTACAATGAGCAGTTCTTC. Its protein is CASGRVVAYYNEQFF.

A few counts support this clone. This chain connects TRBV6-7 to TRBJ1-4; the match to TRBD1 covers 7 bases. TRBV6-7 is identified as an open reading frame with a role that is uncertain. The V gene end was trimmed by 5 bases and the J gene end by 8 bases; junction bases not matched to a gene: 5. The CDR3 has 13 amino acids. The CDR3 coding sequence is TGTGCCAGCAGTCCACAGGGGTGGGAAAAACTGTTTTTT. Residues: CASSPQGWEKLFF.

The rearrangement links TRBV5-4 to TRBJ2-7; 9 bases fit TRBD1. V lost 3 bases, J lost 4 bases, and 8 bases stayed unmatched. Germline CDR1 and CDR2: SGHNT and YYREEE (reference sequence). The CDR3 contains 15 residues. The CDR3 loop reads CASSSRGQGVYEQYF. The CDR3 DNA reads as TGTGCCAGCAGCTCTAGGGGACAGGGTGTTTACGAGCAGTACTTC.

This rearrangement joins TRBV13 to TRBJ2-7; a weak D match, TRBD2 (7 bases). The V gene lost 8 bases and the J gene lost 6 bases, with 17 bases spanning the gap. From germline, CDR1 is PRHDT and CDR2 FYEKMQ (reference sequence). CDR3 length: 13 amino acids. The DNA for the CDR3 is TGTGCCAGCGGAGGGGGGGCCGGTACCGAGCAGTACTTC. Its translation: CASGGGAGTEQYF.

This clone was seen more than once but under ten times. The V and J genes are TRBV27 and TRBJ2-3, with 11 bases fitting TRBD1. The CDR3 extends over 17 amino acids. V was clipped by 2 bases and J by 1 base; unmatched bases: 5. Germline CDR1 MNHEY, CDR2 SMNVEV (reference sequence). CDR3 coding DNA: TGTGCCAGCAGTTTAAGGTGGACAGGGGGCCGCACAGATACGCAGTATTTT. It yields the protein CASSLRWTGGRTDTQYF.

This clone appeared a few times. The CDR3 DNA follows: TGTGCCAGTAGTCGACAGGGATCAAGGGAGACCCAGTACTTC. The encoded protein is CASSRQGSRETQYF. The genes are TRBV19 and TRBJ2-5, with TRBD1 identical over 7 bases. Germline-derived CDR1 and CDR2 are LNHDA and SQIVND (reference sequence). Losses at the gene ends were 5 bases for V and 5 bases for J; bases not matched to a gene: 8. The CDR3 is made up of 14 amino acids.

This clone was seen only a few times. The chain has TRBV6-6 and TRBJ1-5; perhaps TRBD1 as D (5 bases). Trimming pared 4 bases from V and 3 bases from J, leaving 10 bases between. CDR3 length: 14 residues. From germline, CDR1 is MNHNY and CDR2 SVGAGI (reference sequence). CDR3 nucleotide sequence: TGTGCCAGCAGTTCATCCAGGGACAATCAGCCCCAGCATTTT. This codes for CASSSSRDNQPQHF.

This clone was recorded only once. J is TRBJ2-2 and V is TRBV25-1; TRBD1 matches 7 bases. V dropped 6 bases and J dropped 5; count of bases not matched to a gene: 6. The CDR3 sequence is 14 residues long. Germline V gives CDR1 MGHDK, CDR2 SYGVNS. The CDR3 protein is CASSRQGQTGELFF. The CDR3 DNA sequence: TGTGCCAGCAGCAGACAGGGACAAACCGGGGAGCTGTTTTTT.